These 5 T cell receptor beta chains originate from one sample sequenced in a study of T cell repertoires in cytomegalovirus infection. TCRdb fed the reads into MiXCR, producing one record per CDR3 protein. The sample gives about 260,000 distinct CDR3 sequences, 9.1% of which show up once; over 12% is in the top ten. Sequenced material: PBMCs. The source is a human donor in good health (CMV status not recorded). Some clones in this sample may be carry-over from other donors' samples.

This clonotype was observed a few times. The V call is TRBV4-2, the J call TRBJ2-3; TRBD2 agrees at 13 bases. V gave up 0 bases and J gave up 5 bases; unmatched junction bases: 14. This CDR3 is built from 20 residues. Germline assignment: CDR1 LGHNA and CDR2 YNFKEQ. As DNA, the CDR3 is TGTGCCAGCAGCCAAGATCGGAGCGTAGGACTAGCGGGAGATGGAGATACGCAGTATTTT. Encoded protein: CASSQDRSVGLAGDGDTQYF.

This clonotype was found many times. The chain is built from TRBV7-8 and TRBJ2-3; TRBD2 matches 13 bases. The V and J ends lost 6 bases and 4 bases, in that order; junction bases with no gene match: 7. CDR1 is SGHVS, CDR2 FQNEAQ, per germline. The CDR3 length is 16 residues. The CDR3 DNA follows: TGTGCCAGCAGTCGAGGGACTAGCGGGAAGGCAGATACGCAGTATTTT. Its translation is CASSRGTSGKADTQYF.

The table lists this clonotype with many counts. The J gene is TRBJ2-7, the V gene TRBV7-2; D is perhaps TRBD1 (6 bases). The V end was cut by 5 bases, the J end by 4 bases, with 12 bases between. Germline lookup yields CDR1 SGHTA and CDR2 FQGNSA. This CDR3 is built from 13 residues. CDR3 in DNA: TGTGCCAGCAGCGCCGGACAGCAATACGAGCAGTACTTC. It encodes CASSAGQQYEQYF.

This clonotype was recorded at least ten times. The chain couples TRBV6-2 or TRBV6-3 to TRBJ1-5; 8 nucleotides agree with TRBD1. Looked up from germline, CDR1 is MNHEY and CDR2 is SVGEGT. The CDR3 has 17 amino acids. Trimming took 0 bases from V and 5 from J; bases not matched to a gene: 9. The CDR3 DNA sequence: TGTGCCAGCAGTTACTCTGGCGGTGGACAGGGCCATCAGCCCCAGCATTTT. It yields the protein CASSYSGGGQGHQPQHF.

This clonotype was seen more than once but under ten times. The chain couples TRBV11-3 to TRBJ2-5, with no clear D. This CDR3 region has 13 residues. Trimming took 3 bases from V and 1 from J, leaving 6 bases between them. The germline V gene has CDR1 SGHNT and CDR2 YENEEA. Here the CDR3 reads CASSFSVQETQYF. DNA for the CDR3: TGTGCCAGCAGCTTCTCGGTCCAAGAGACCCAGTACTTC.